This TCR beta chain emerged from a study of CD8+CD57+ T cells in acquired aplastic anemia (dated by TCRdb to 2016 to 2019). Notes on the research overall: A mean of about 3 ug of DNA, ranging from roughly 0.19 to 27.4 ug, was extracted from sorted CD4+ and CD8+ cells. CD8+CD57+ expansion was defined as a frequency above the mean frequency observed in healthy subjects.

On this clonotype itself: The antigen this receptor binds is unknown. A read error may be the cause here, since a much bigger clone is one base away.

Genomic DNA was used as template for profiling of TCR beta VDJ combinations and CDR3 sequences. An Illumina HiSeq 2000 was the platform used for TCR repertoire sequencing. In the paper's pipeline: TRBV/TRBJ rearrangement plots, CDR3 size and DJ length profiles, and Simpson's diversity index were used to assess repertoires. Whichever DNA sequence was most abundant in the deep sequencing data was defined as the immunodominant clone. CDR3 amino acid sequences were screened for sharing across subjects and compared with published repertoires and the VDJdb database. Using fastp at Q25 and MiXCR, TCRdb reprocessed the public reads and kept productive beta chains. Here each entry gathers all rows of one CDR3 protein and keeps the most common genes and DNA. These V and J calls rely on TCRdb rather than the paper's analysis. This sample comprises 150,000 to 200,000 distinct CDR3 sequences, around 52% of them detected only once. In total, the top ten clones hold roughly 30% of the sample.

Study-level results and caveats: Patients and healthy controls showed no significant difference in CD8+ Simpson's diversity (P=0.060). Fewer than 35 CD8+ CDR3 sequences were found to be shared between patients and controls, but these sequences appeared to be highly expressed in patients and within the immunodominant clones of the patients.

Expansion of CD8+CD57+ cells had been shown by flow cytometry in the patients chosen for sequencing. Severe acquired aplastic anemia was diagnosed in all patients according to International Study of Aplastic Anemia and Agranulocytosis and Camitta criteria. No patient had received any therapy when blood was sampled. In the study, sorted CD4+ and CD8+ blood T cells from patients with severe aplastic anemia and from healthy subjects underwent deep sequencing of TCR repertoires. Patients were enrolled in the USA under clinicaltrials.gov protocols 00001620, 01623167, 00001397, 00071045, 00081523 and 00961064. Ficoll-Paque density gradient centrifugation was used to isolate peripheral blood mononuclear cells. Before DNA extraction, CD4+ and CD8+ T cells were sorted by FACS or by magnetic beads. Reading from cysteine to phenylalanine, the CDR3 counts 14 amino acids. Of all the DNA, just the CDR3 is kept, 42 bases in frame from base 1. Sequences SGHNT (CDR1) and YYREEE (CDR2) are obtained from the germline V gene (reference sequence).

The sequenced sample consisted of sorted CD4+, CD8+, or CD8+CD57+ T cells (not recorded which) from PBMCs. The clonotype originates from a human donor with aplastic anemia. The V and J genes are TRBV5-4 and TRBJ1-1, with 7 bases aligning to TRBD1. The DNA sequence reads TGTGCCAGCAGCTTGGAACAGGGGACCACTGAAGCTCTCTTT. It specifies CASSLEQGTTEALF. With all but the CDR3 taken from the reference TRBV5-4 and TRBJ1-1 genes, the full variable domain is: ETGVTQSPTHLIKTRGQQVTLRCSSQSGHNTVSWYQQALGQGPQFIFQYYREEENGRGNFPPRFSGLQFPNYSSELNVNALELDDSALYLCASSLEQGTTEALFGQGTRLTVV.